A single sample is the source of the 19 T cell receptor beta chains below, sequenced in a study of T-cell memory formation after mild COVID-19. TCRdb used MiXCR to reprocess the 5' RACE reads, holding one entry per CDR3 protein. The sample shows fewer than 400,000 distinct CDR3 sequences, 15% to 20% of them seen only once. The sequenced sample was PBMCs or a T cell subset sorted from them (not recorded which). These receptors were taken from a man aged 18 to 29 who had mild COVID-19 (a few samples of this study predate the infection). Cell type and time point are not known.

Concerning this clonotype itself: The junction departs from germline at one end; a sequencing error may be responsible. V is TRBV6-5 and J is TRBJ2-6; TRBD1 aligns across 7 bases. Germline V gives CDR1 MNHEY, CDR2 SVGAGI. This CDR3 region has 13 residues. This CDR3 is CASSGSGGNVLTF. CDR3 coding DNA: TGTGCCAGCAGTGGGTCAGGGGGCAACGTCCTGACTTTC.

The chain carries TRBV12-3 or TRBV12-4 and TRBJ2-3; D is ambiguous. This CDR3 is built from 10 residues. V was cut by 3 bases and J by 7 bases, with 2 bases left in between. The CDR3 sequence is CASSLHTQYF. For the CDR3, the DNA is TGTGCCAGCAGTTTGCATACGCAGTATTTT.

This chain joins TRBV7-2 and TRBJ2-5; D perhaps matches TRBD1 (6 bases). CDR3 length equals 15 residues. Trimming stripped 1 base from V and 5 bases from J, with 14 bases between. From germline, CDR1 is SGHTA and CDR2 FQGNSA. CDR3 protein: CASSLEGGFRETQYF. Written as DNA, the CDR3 is TGTGCCAGCAGCTTAGAAGGGGGTTTTCGTGAGACCCAGTACTTC. Based on the CDR3 plus reference TRBV7-2 and TRBJ2-5, the full variable domain is GAGVSQSPSNKVTEKGKDVELRCDPISGHTALYWYRQSLGQGLEFLIYFQGNSAPDKSGLPSDRFSAERTGGSVSTLTIQRTQQEDSAVYLCASSLEGGFRETQYFGPGTRLLVL.

In its sample, this clonotype was seen many times. The chain recombines TRBV5-1 with TRBJ1-1, with D unresolved. Per germline, CDR1 SGHRS and CDR2 YFSETQ. The CDR3 length is 15 residues. V was trimmed by 3 bases and J by 1 base, leaving 13 bases between them. This CDR3 is CASSWAGASNTEAFF. As DNA, the CDR3 is TGCGCCAGCAGCTGGGCAGGAGCATCGAACACTGAAGCTTTCTTT.

V and J are TRBV27 and TRBJ2-5; D remains ambiguous. The ends were cut back, 4 bases at V and 3 bases at J, with 21 bases in the middle. Germline V lookup: CDR1 MNHEY, CDR2 SMNVEV (reference sequence). CDR3 size: 17 residues. As DNA, the CDR3 is TGTGCCAGCAGTTCACTATCCCTGTGGACGGAAAAAGAGACCCAGTACTTC. It encodes CASSSLSLWTEKETQYF.

This clonotype was observed a handful of times. The chain links TRBV2 to TRBJ2-3; D perhaps matches TRBD2 (6 bases). V lost 4 bases to trimming and J lost 1 base, with 9 bases between them. The CDR3 length is 14 residues. Germline CDR1 and CDR2: SNHLY and FYNNEI. CDR3 protein: CASSAQRGTDTQYF. The CDR3 DNA follows: TGTGCCAGCAGTGCCCAGCGGGGCACAGATACGCAGTATTTT.

This chain links TRBV7-2 with TRBJ2-7, with D possibly matching TRBD2 (6 bases). Trimming removed 3 bases at V and 2 bases at J, with 14 bases between. CDR1 and CDR2 (germline): SGHTA, FQGNSA. CDR3 length equals 15 residues. CDR3 bases: TGTGCCAGCAGCTTCCGGGGACTGGGTACCTACGAGCAGTACGTC. This codes for CASSFRGLGTYEQYV.

The rearrangement joins TRBV7-6 to TRBJ1-4; tentative D call: TRBD1 (6 bases). Germline CDR1 and CDR2: SGHVS and FNYEAQ. The CDR3 runs 14 residues. The V and J ends lost 5 bases and 6 bases respectively, with 13 bases between them. The CDR3 sequence is CASSRGGRDEKLFF. The CDR3 DNA reads TGTGCCAGCAGCCGAGGGGGACGGGATGAAAAACTGTTTTTT.

The chain has TRBV4-2 and TRBJ1-2, with a possible D match to TRBD1 (5 bases). The germline V and J ends were trimmed by 4 bases and 6 bases, with 21 bases remaining between them. This CDR3 has 16 residues. Per germline, CDR1 LGHNA and CDR2 YNFKEQ. The CDR3: CASSRQEGSGEDGYTF. CDR3 coding DNA: TGTGCCAGCAGCCGACAAGAGGGCTCGGGGGAGGATGGCTACACCTTC.

In nucleotides, the CDR3 is TGTGCCAGCAGCCAAAACAGTGGGTACAATGAGCAGTTCTTC. Translation gives CASSQNSGYNEQFF. The rearrangement links TRBV5-4 to TRBJ2-1; D not certain. Germline V gene sequence: CDR1 SGHNT, CDR2 YYREEE (reference sequence). The CDR3 consists of 14 residues. Trimming removed 4 bases at V and 4 bases at J, with 12 bases between.

This clonotype turned up a few times. The genes are TRBV15 and TRBJ2-7; D remains ambiguous. Trimming took off 3 bases at V and 5 bases at J, with 8 bases between the two ends. The length of the CDR3 is 12 residues. CDR1 and CDR2 (germline): LNHNV, YYDKDF (reference sequence). CDR3 nucleotides: TGTGCCACCAGCAGTTCCACAAACGAGCAGTACGTC. Translating it yields CATSSSTNEQYV.

The chain carries TRBV5-4 and TRBJ1-1, with TRBD1 identical over 12 bases. This CDR3 contains 14 residues. Germline V gene data show CDR1 as SGHNT and CDR2 as YYREEE (reference sequence). Trimming took 7 bases from V and 5 from J; bases not matched to a gene: 6. The CDR3 is CASSRDRGPTEAFF. For the CDR3, the DNA is TGTGCCAGCTCCCGGGACAGGGGGCCAACTGAAGCTTTCTTT.

This clonotype was seen only a few times. The V gene is TRBV19, the J gene TRBJ2-3; D not certain. The ends were cut back, 1 base at V and 10 bases at J, with 6 bases in the middle. Germline CDR1 LNHDA, CDR2 SQIVND (reference sequence). The CDR3 has 11 amino acids. Written as DNA, the CDR3 is TGTGCCAGTAGTATAGGAAGGGCGCAGTATTTT. Protein: CASSIGRAQYF.

The CDR3 loop is CSARLGSSTDTQYF. The CDR3 DNA sequence: TGCAGTGCTAGATTGGGTTCTAGCACAGATACGCAGTATTTT. The chain links TRBV20-1 to TRBJ2-3; D is uncertain. The ends were cut back, 2 bases at V and 0 bases at J, with 9 bases in the middle. CDR1 and CDR2 from the germline V gene are DFQATT and SNEGSKA (reference sequence). The CDR3 extends over 14 amino acids.

In its sample, this clonotype was seen a few times. The rearrangement joins TRBV20-1 to TRBJ2-5, with a weak D call TRBD2 (5 bases). CDR3 length equals 12 residues. V was trimmed by 5 bases and J by 0 bases, leaving 7 bases between them. The germline V gene has CDR1 DFQATT and CDR2 SNEGSKA (reference sequence). CDR3 coding DNA: TGCAGTGCTCGCGGGTACCAAGAGACCCAGTACTTC. This codes for CSARGYQETQYF.

This clonotype was seen repeatedly, ten times or more. The chain joins TRBV12-3 or TRBV12-4 to TRBJ2-5; 7 bases are a match to TRBD2. This CDR3 is 14 amino acids long. The ends lost 6 bases at V and 2 bases at J; junction bases unmatched: 6. CDR3 nucleotides: TGTGCCAGCAGCTTCCGGGGGGTACAAGAGACCCAGTACTTC. Translating gives CASSFRGVQETQYF.

This clonotype was picked up many times. The chain uses TRBV7-3 and TRBJ2-5; 9 bases match TRBD1. Trimming cost V 4 bases and J 5 bases; bases outside gene matches: 5. The CDR3 sequence is 14 residues long. Germline CDR1 and CDR2: SGHTA and FQGTGA. This CDR3 is CASSSTGGLETQYF. CDR3 in DNA: TGTGCCAGCAGCTCCACAGGGGGCTTGGAGACCCAGTACTTC.

This chain links TRBV10-3 with TRBJ2-7, with D perhaps assigned TRBD1 or TRBD2 (6 bases each). Trimming stripped 4 bases from V and 1 base from J, with 14 bases between. From germline, CDR1 is ENHRY and CDR2 SYGVKD. CDR3 size: 15 residues. CDR3 sequence (DNA): TGTGCCATCAGTGTGGGGGGCGCAGGTTCCTACGAGCAGTACTTC. Protein product: CAISVGGAGSYEQYF.

V and J are TRBV7-6 and TRBJ2-7; possible D gene TRBD1, 6 bases. Germline loops: CDR1 SGHVS, CDR2 FNYEAQ. V was pared by 0 bases and J by 2 bases, with 11 bases between. The CDR3 contains 15 residues. The CDR3 region is CASSLAFTGTYEQYV. The DNA of the CDR3 is TGTGCCAGCAGCTTAGCGTTTACAGGGACCTACGAGCAGTACGTC.